This T cell receptor beta chain stems from a study of regulatory T cells in long-lasting Graves disease. Broader study findings: New patients shared fewer public clonotypes (approximately 970) than persistent patients did (more than 2,500).

Details on this clonotype: Its antigen is unknown.

Time point specified: newly diagnosed GD, antithyroid drugs for less than 3 months. PBMC-extracted RNA yielded the TCR library. Building of the TCR beta libraries involved iRepertoire HTBI primers and Arm-PCR of CDR3 regions. A single record per CDR3 protein comes from TCRdb applying MiXCR to the multiplex PCR reads. The sample yields almost 450,000 distinct CDR3 sequences, roughly 15% seen once. This sample was also put to use in a study of T cells in Graves' hyperthyroidism and ophthalmopathy.

The starting material was peripheral blood mononuclear cells (PBMCs), obtained at new diagnosis, from a patient treated with antithyroid drugs. This sequence originates from a woman under 40 with Graves disease.

The CDR3 nucleotides are TGTGCCAGCAGCCAGGACGGAAGGGCCTACGAGCAGTACTTC. Translating it yields CASSQDGRAYEQYF. The chain employs TRBV3-1 and TRBJ2-7, with D unclear. V lost 3 bases, J lost 2 bases, and 11 bases lay in between. The CDR3 length is 14 residues. From germline, CDR1 is LGHDT and CDR2 YNNKEL (reference sequence).